This is a list of T cell receptor beta chains from one sample in a study of T cell responses to AZD1222 COVID-19 vaccine. TCRdb's copy holds only in-frame clones and misses some; the assay was immunoSEQ multiplex PCR. The sample lists about 88,000 clones, approximately 91% occurring once. The specimen was peripheral blood, collected on day 0 of AZD1222 vaccination. The receptor source for this set is an adult in good health. Both conserved end residues are part of each CDR3. The D gene is left open where the match is weak. Not every row has a clone size; where given, it reads once, few, many or a size class.

.,TRBJ1-1,TRBD1,TRBV29-1,CSVNRGGNTEAFF,TGCAGCGTGAACAGGGGGGGGAACACTGAAGCTTTCTTT
.,TRBJ2-5,.,TRBV18,CASSPRVIGAQGETQYF,TGTGCCAGCTCACCACGTGTGATCGGGGCCCAAGGAGAGACCCAGTACTTC
.,TRBJ2-5,TRBD1,TRBV7-7,CASSLGGTGGETQYF,TGTGCTAGCAGCTTAGGCGGGACAGGGGGAGAGACCCAGTACTTC
.,TRBJ2-7,.,TRBV21-1,CASRRRTGASSYEQYF,TGTGCCAGCAGAAGAAGGACAGGAGCCTCTTCCTACGAGCAGTACTTC
.,TRBJ1-3,.,TRBV9,CASSVEARSGNTIYF,TGTGCCAGCAGCGTAGAGGCTCGCTCTGGAAACACCATATATTTT
.,TRBJ1-1,TRBD1,TRBV4-2,CASSPLGQTQETEAFF,TGTGCCAGCAGCCCCTTGGGACAGACCCAGGAAACTGAAGCTTTCTTT
.,TRBJ2-1,.,TRBV5-4,CASSLGADNEQFF,TGTGCCAGCAGCTTGGGAGCTGACAATGAGCAGTTCTTC
.,TRBJ1-6,.,TRBV12-3/TRBV12-4,CASSARQNSPLHF,TGTGCCAGCAGTGCCCGACAGAATTCACCCCTCCACTTT
.,TRBJ2-6,.,TRBV7-8,CASSLVSISGANVLTF,TGTGCCAGCAGCTTAGTATCCATCTCTGGGGCCAACGTCCTGACTTTC
.,TRBJ2-1,TRBD2,TRBV29-1,CSVEDPSGGDYEQFF,TGCAGCGTTGAAGATCCTAGCGGGGGGGACTATGAGCAGTTCTTC
.,TRBJ2-7,.,TRBV9,CASRSSGGGFSTYEQYF,TGTGCCAGCAGGTCCTCGGGGGGCGGGTTTTCAACCTACGAGCAGTACTTC
.,TRBJ1-4,.,TRBV7-9,CASSDGRKATNEKLFF,TGTGCCAGCAGTGACGGGAGAAAGGCAACTAATGAAAAACTGTTTTTT
few,TRBJ2-2,.,TRBV19,CASKGSEDTGELFF,TGTGCCAGTAAGGGTTCGGAGGACACCGGGGAGCTGTTTTTT
.,TRBJ2-7,.,TRBV5-6,CASSFSHEQYF,TGTGCCAGCAGCTTTTCCCACGAGCAGTACTTC
.,TRBJ1-4,TRBD1,TRBV10-3,CAISDPLQAGQGGEKLFF,TGTGCCATCAGCGACCCCCTGCAAGCCGGACAGGGGGGGGAAAAACTGTTTTTT
.,TRBJ1-5,.,TRBV23-1,CASSQGVITVPSGRRSSNQPQHF,TGCGCCAGCAGTCAAGGGGTAATCACAGTTCCATCGGGTCGGAGAAGCAGCAATCAGCCCCAGCATTTT
.,TRBJ2-1,TRBD2,TRBV6-2/TRBV6-3,CASSSTSGGTNNEQFF,TGTGCCAGCAGTTCGACTAGCGGGGGGACGAACAATGAGCAGTTCTTC
.,TRBJ2-3,.,TRBV7-9,CASSFSNSGADTQYF,TGTGCCAGCAGCTTTAGCAATTCAGGGGCAGATACGCAGTATTTT
.,TRBJ2-3,TRBD2,TRBV7-8,CASSLSGGARDTQYF,TGTGCCAGCAGCTTAAGCGGGGGGGCGAGGGATACGCAGTATTTT
.,TRBJ2-7,.,TRBV19,CASSIRAAGFSYEQYF,TGTGCCAGTAGTATACGGGCAGCCGGTTTCTCCTACGAGCAGTACTTC
.,TRBJ1-1,.,TRBV12-3/TRBV12-4,CASSLGGDTEAFF,TGTGCCAGCAGTTTGGGGGGCGACACTGAAGCTTTCTTT
.,TRBJ2-1,TRBD1,TRBV25-1,CASRSTGISYNEQFF,TGTGCCAGCAGGTCGACAGGGATCTCCTACAATGAGCAGTTCTTC
few,TRBJ1-5,.,TRBV19,CASSSGEGRQPQHF,TGTGCCAGTAGTTCCGGGGAGGGACGTCAGCCCCAGCATTTT
.,TRBJ2-5,TRBD1,TRBV3-1/TRBV3-2,CASSQGQGDQETQYF,TGTGCCAGCAGCCAAGGTCAGGGGGACCAAGAGACCCAGTACTTC
.,TRBJ1-4,.,TRBV18,CASSISGATNEKLFF,TGTGCCAGCTCAATTAGCGGGGCGACTAATGAAAAACTGTTTTTT
.,TRBJ2-7,.,TRBV30,CAWRGAHEQYF,TGTGCCTGGAGGGGGGCCCACGAGCAGTACTTC
.,TRBJ2-2,TRBD2,TRBV4-2,CASRTSGGSGELFF,TGTGCCAGCAGGACTAGCGGGGGGTCTGGGGAGCTGTTTTTT
.,TRBJ2-4,.,TRBV18,CASSPPGQVAKNIQYF,TGTGCCAGCTCACCACCGGGACAAGTAGCCAAAAACATTCAGTACTTC
.,TRBJ1-1,.,TRBV7-9,CASSSGWGENTEAFF,TGTGCCAGCAGCTCGGGGTGGGGAGAGAACACTGAAGCTTTCTTT
.,TRBJ1-3,.,TRBV9,CASSVAGGGSSGNTIYF,TGTGCCAGCAGCGTAGCGGGCGGGGGCAGCTCTGGAAACACCATATATTTT
.,TRBJ1-6,TRBD1,TRBV30,CAWNQGESNSPLHF,TGTGCCTGGAACCAGGGGGAAAGTAATTCACCCCTCCACTTT
.,TRBJ1-1,.,TRBV28,CASSLSGGGGGNTEAFF,TGTGCCAGCAGTTTATCAGGTGGTGGGGGCGGGAACACTGAAGCTTTCTTT
.,TRBJ2-2,.,TRBV10-2,CASREAGGGGELFF,TGCGCCAGCAGAGAAGCCGGGGGCGGCGGGGAGCTGTTTTTT
.,TRBJ1-5,.,TRBV10-2,CASAERQRDQPQHF,TGCGCCAGCGCCGAGAGACAGCGCGATCAGCCCCAGCATTTT
.,TRBJ1-3,.,TRBV6-5,CASRDPQGFTIYF,TGTGCCAGCAGAGACCCCCAGGGGTTCACCATATATTTT
.,TRBJ1-6,TRBD1,TRBV19,CASSMGPGQNNSPLHF,TGTGCCAGTAGTATGGGACCGGGACAGAATAATTCACCCCTCCACTTT
.,TRBJ1-2,.,TRBV5-6,CASSSSGHYGYTF,TGTGCCAGCAGCTCCTCTGGGCACTATGGCTACACCTTC
.,TRBJ2-7,.,TRBV3-1/TRBV3-2,CASSQEGSPGEQYF,TGTGCCAGCAGCCAAGAGGGGTCTCCGGGCGAGCAGTACTTC
.,TRBJ2-1,TRBD2,TRBV7-8,CASSLLPGTSAYNEQFF,TGTGCCAGCAGCTTATTGCCCGGGACTAGCGCGTACAATGAGCAGTTCTTC
.,TRBJ2-7,.,TRBV11-2,CASSRNYEQYF,TGTGCCAGCAGCCGGAACTACGAGCAGTACTTC
.,TRBJ2-3,.,TRBV11-3,CASSLGADTQYF,TGTGCCAGCAGCTTAGGAGCAGATACGCAGTATTTT
.,TRBJ1-1,.,TRBV19,CASSILRGLNTEAFF,TGTGCCAGTAGTATCCTCAGGGGACTGAACACTGAAGCTTTCTTT
.,TRBJ1-2,TRBD1,TRBV7-9,CASSSDREDGYTF,TGTGCCAGCAGCTCCGACAGGGAAGATGGCTACACCTTC
.,TRBJ2-5,TRBD1,TRBV9,CASSDRDRLTSNF,TGTGCCAGCAGCGACCGGGACAGACTTACGTCGAACTTC
.,TRBJ2-1,.,TRBV21-1,CAASDRGRDLRYNEQFF,TGTGCCGCATCCGACCGTGGCCGGGACCTCCGCTACAATGAGCAGTTCTTC